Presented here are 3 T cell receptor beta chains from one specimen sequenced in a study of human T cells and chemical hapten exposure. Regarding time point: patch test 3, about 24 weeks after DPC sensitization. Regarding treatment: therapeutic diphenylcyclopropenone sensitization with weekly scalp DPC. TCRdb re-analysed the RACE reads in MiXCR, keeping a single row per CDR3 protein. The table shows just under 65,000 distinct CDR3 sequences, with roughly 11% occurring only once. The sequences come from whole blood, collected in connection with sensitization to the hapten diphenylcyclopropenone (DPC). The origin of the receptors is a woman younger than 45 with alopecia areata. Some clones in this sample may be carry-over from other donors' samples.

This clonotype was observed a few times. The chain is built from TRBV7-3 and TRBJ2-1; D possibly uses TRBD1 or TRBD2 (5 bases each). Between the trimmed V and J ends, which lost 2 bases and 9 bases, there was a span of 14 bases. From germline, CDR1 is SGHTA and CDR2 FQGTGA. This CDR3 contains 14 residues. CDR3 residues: CASSLGGSQGEQFF. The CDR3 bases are TGTGCCAGCAGCTTAGGGGGTAGCCAGGGTGAGCAGTTCTTC.

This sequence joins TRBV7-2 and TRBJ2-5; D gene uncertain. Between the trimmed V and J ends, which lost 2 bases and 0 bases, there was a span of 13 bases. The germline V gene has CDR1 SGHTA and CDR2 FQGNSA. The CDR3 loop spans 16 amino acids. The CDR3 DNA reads TGTGCCAGCAGCTTAACTTCAGGAGCGTACCAAGAGACCCAGTACTTC. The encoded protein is CASSLTSGAYQETQYF.

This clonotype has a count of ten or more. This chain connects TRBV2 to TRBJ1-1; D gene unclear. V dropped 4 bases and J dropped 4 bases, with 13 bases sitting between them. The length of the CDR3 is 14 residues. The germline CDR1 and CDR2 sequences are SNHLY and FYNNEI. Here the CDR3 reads CASSAPGIRTEAFF. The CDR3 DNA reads TGTGCCAGCAGTGCTCCAGGTATCCGCACTGAAGCTTTCTTT.